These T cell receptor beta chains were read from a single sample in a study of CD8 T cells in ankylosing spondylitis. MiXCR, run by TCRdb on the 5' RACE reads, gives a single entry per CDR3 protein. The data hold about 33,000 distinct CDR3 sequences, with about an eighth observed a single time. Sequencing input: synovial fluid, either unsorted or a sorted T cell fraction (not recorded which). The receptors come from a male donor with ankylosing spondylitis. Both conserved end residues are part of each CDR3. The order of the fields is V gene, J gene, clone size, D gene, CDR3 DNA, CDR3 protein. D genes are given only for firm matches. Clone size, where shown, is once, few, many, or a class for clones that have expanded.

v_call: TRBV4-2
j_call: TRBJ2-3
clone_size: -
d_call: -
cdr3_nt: TGTGCCAGCAGCCAAGAGCTAGGGGGGGGTGGAGATACGCAGTATTTT
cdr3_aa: CASSQELGGGGDTQYF

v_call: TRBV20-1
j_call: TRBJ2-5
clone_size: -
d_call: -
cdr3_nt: TGCAGTGCTAGAGCTGATAGCCCATTAGAGACCCAGTACTTC
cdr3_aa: CSARADSPLETQYF

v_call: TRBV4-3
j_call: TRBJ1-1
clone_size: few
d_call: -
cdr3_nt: TGCGCCAGCAGCAAGGGGATTATGAACACTGAAGCTTTCTTT
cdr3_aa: CASSKGIMNTEAFF

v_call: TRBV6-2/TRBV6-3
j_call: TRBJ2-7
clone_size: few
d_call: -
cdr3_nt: TGTGCCAGCAGTCCCGGACTATTCGAGCAGTACTTC
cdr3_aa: CASSPGLFEQYF

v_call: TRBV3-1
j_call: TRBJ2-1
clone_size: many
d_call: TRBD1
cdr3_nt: TGTGCCAGCAGCCTCGGGACAGATCTCGATGAGCAGTTCTTC
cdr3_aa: CASSLGTDLDEQFF

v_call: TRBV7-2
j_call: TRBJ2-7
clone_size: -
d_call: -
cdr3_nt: TGTGCCAGCAGCTTAATCGTTGGGGTTCCGGAGCCCTACGAGCAGTACTTC
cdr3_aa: CASSLIVGVPEPYEQYF

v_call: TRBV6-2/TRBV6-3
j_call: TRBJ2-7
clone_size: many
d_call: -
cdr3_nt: TGTGCCAGCAGTTATGCTAGTTTGGGAAGCGAGCAGTACTTC
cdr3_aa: CASSYASLGSEQYF

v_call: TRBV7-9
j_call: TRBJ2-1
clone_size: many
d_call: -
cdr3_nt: TGTGCCAGCAGCTTTGGGGGGTTCTCCTACAATGAGCAGTTCTTC
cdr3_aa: CASSFGGFSYNEQFF

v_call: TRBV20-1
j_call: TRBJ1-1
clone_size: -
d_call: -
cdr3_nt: TGCAGTGCTTGGGCTGGGGAAGTGGCTGAAGCTTTCTTT
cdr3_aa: CSAWAGEVAEAFF

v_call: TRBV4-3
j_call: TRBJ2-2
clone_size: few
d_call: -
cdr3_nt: TGCGCCAGCAGCCAAGATTACCCCGAGAACACCGGGGAGCTGTTTTTT
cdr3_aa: CASSQDYPENTGELFF

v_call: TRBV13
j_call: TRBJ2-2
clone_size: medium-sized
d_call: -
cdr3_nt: TGTGCCAGCAGCCCCGGTGGGGGACCTAACACCGGGGAGCTGTTTTTT
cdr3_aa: CASSPGGGPNTGELFF

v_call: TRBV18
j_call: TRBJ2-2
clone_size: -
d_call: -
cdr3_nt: TGTGCCAGCTCACTAAGGAAGGACATAAACACCGGGGAGCTGTTTTTT
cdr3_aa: CASSLRKDINTGELFF

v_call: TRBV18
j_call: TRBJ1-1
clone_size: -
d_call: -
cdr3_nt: TGTGCCAGCTCACCGGGACCGTCTATCGGTGAAGCTTTCTTT
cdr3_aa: CASSPGPSIGEAFF

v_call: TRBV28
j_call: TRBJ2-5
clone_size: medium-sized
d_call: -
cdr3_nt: TGTGCCAGCACCCTGGGGCCCTCAATGTACCAAGAGACCCAGTACTTC
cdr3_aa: CASTLGPSMYQETQYF

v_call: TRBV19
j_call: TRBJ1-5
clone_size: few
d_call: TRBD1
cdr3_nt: TGTGCCAGTACCCCAAGGGACAGGGGGAATCAGCCCCAGCATTTT
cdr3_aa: CASTPRDRGNQPQHF

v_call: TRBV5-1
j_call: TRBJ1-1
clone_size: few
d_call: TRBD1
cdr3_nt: TGCGCCAGCAGCTGGAGGACAGGGGGAGGCACTGAAGCTTTCTTT
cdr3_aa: CASSWRTGGGTEAFF

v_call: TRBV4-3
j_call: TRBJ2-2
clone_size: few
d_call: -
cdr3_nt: TGCGCCAGCAGCCAAGGTTGGGACACCGGGGAGCTGTTTTTT
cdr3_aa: CASSQGWDTGELFF

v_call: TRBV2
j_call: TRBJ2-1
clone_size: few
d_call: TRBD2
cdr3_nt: TGTGCCAGCAGTGAAATAGCGGGACGTTACAATGAGCAGTTCTTC
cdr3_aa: CASSEIAGRYNEQFF

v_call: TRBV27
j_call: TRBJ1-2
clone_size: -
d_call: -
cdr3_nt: TGTGCCAGCAGTTTCTCAGGAGCTAACTATGGCTACACCTTC
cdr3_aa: CASSFSGANYGYTF

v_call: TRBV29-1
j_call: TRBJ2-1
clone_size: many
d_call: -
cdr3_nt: TGCAGCGTTGAATGGGCGAGCTCCTACAATGAGCAGTTCTTC
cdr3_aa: CSVEWASSYNEQFF

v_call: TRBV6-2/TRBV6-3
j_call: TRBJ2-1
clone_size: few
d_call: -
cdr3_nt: TGTGCCAGCACCGTTCAGGGTACCCACAATGAGCAGTTCTTC
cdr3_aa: CASTVQGTHNEQFF